This T cell receptor beta chain was sequenced in a study of blood T cells in healthy people across ages. Using a J-beta primer mix together with a sample-barcoded 5' primer, a second PCR was run for roughly 6 to 11 cycles. One entry per CDR3 protein, called by TCRdb with MiXCR from the 5' RACE reads. The sample has 550,000 to 600,000 distinct CDR3 sequences; about 26% are singletons. Study-wide findings and caveats: Relative to aged donors, long-lived donors carried more naive CD4+ cells and displayed higher diversity.

Comment on this clonotype: Its specificity is not known.

The specimen sequenced was blood. The clonotype comes from a woman aged 70-85 years in good health.

CDR3 residues: CASSLKGMKNEKLFF. Written as DNA, the CDR3 is TGCGCCAGCAGCTTGAAGGGAATGAAGAACGAAAAACTGTTTTTT. The V and J genes are TRBV5-1 and TRBJ1-4; D not certain. The CDR3 loop spans 15 amino acids. Germline CDR1 is SGHRS and CDR2 is YFSETQ. Trimming left V 1 base short and J 8 bases short, with 15 bases between.